Given below is one T cell receptor beta chain in context. Per the authors' pipeline: How many nucleated cells were present was estimated from reference gene primer amplification. Produced via immunoSEQ multiplex PCR; TCRdb's table is partial and in-frame only. Clonal size and the V and J genes are those of that table, whereas D and trimming came from the DNA. This sample has about 170,000 clones, with around 91% found just once. This specimen comes from a study of blood T cell repertoires in COVID-19. Study summary: Sample material is recorded as cDNA or gDNA derived from T cells, B-cell-depleted T cells, or PBMCs.

Clinical history as reported by participants underpinned cohort assignment. Recovered Cohort 3 donors showed two negative PCRs, clearance, or symptom resolution. V lost 5 bases, J lost 1 base, and 7 bases stayed unmatched. Germline CDR1 SEHNR, CDR2 FQNEAQ (reference sequence). This CDR3 has 16 amino acids. Material for sequencing was PBMCs or T cells enriched from blood (not recorded which). This chain uses TRBV7-9 with TRBJ2-2; 7 bases map to TRBD1. The sequence derives from a woman aged 18 to 35 who had recovered from COVID-19. DNA of the CDR3: TGTGCCAGCAGCCGGACCCGACAGGGGAACACCGGGGAGCTGTTTTTT. This codes for CASSRTRQGNTGELFF.